This TCR beta chain was found in a study of OX40 agonist ivuxolimab in advanced cancers. At the level of the whole study: Ivuxolimab was an agonistic, fully human IgG2 monoclonal antibody directed against OX40 (CD134), a costimulatory receptor. Intravenous ivuxolimab was administered to patients every 2 weeks at six dose levels: 0.01, 0.1, 0.3, 1.5, 3 and 10 mg/kg. Of the 50 to 55 patients in dose escalation, approximately 20 had hepatocellular carcinoma, around 15 had melanoma, 9 had renal cell carcinoma and 9 had head and neck cancer. The dose-escalation cohort was 82.7% male with a mean age of approximately 60 years, ranging from about 20 to 80. Prior anti-PD-1, anti-PD-L1 or anti-CTLA-4 therapy was permitted, and 30% to 45% of dose-escalation patients had received checkpoint inhibitors. Three dose-escalation patients achieved partial responses, one with hepatocellular carcinoma and two with cutaneous melanoma. Peripheral TCRbeta sequencing aimed to test whether ivuxolimab altered TCR sequence diversity and caused clonal T-cell expansion. The paper covers the monotherapy dose-escalation part of the phase I ivuxolimab trial, which included N of about 50 patients. Summary of the overall study and its limitations: Low levels of normalized T-cell clonal expansion were also seen in some patients who did not respond. After ivuxolimab, expanded clones were on average more numerous among CD8+ T cells than among CD4+ T cells. At doses of 0.1 to 3.0 mg/kg, clonal expansion of both CD4+ and CD8+ blood T cells was observed from baseline to week 6. The antigen specificity of the clonally expanded peripheral T cells was not determined. Partial responders in the 0.1-3.0 mg/kg groups had among the lowest normalized peripheral clonal expansion, especially among CD8+ T cells.

Patients with a history of autoimmune disease or receiving systemic immunosuppression were excluded from the trial. Peripheral blood for TCR sequencing was drawn from every dose cohort at baseline, at cycle 4 day 1 and at cycle 7 day 1. Samples came from an open-label, multicenter, first-in-human phase I dose-escalation trial of ivuxolimab. Adults with locally advanced or metastatic melanoma, renal cell, hepatocellular, or head and neck squamous cell carcinoma were enrolled in the trial. Before TCR sequencing, CD4+ T cells and CD8+ T cells from peripheral blood were sorted into separate populations. Genomic DNA was isolated from the sorted cells so that the TCRbeta CDR3 region could be sequenced. The immunoSEQ Assay was used to sequence the TCRbeta CDR3 regions. Imported from immuneACCESS, the table was reduced by TCRdb to in-frame sequences with V and J called. These copies leave out some clones; in studies compared against another copy, an unresolved V gene accounts for under half, and the cause of the remainder is not known. The sample profile shows approximately 15,000 clones; around three quarters of them were found once. Of the sample, under 30% is held by the ten largest clones.

The CDR3 runs 14 residues from the cysteine to the phenylalanine. The kept DNA is CDR3 alone, 42 bases in frame from the first base. V is reduced by 5 bases and J by 2 bases, leaving a spacing of 13 bases between them. CDR1 SEHNR and CDR2 FQNEAQ are derived from the germline V gene (reference sequence). Judged by its sample share, this clone qualifies as medium-sized (0.01 to 0.1%). Its antigen is still unknown. No clone much larger than this one lies a single base away; base qualities are absent. This TCR was sampled from an adult with an advanced solid tumor such as melanoma, head and neck, liver or kidney cancer. The rearrangement combines TRBV7-9 with TRBJ2-7, with the identity of the D gene unclear. Material: CD4+ or CD8+ T cells sorted from blood, obtained in a trial of the OX40 agonist ivuxolimab. The CDR3 reads CASSPPDEAYEQYF. The DNA sequence is TGTGCCAGCAGCCCACCTGACGAGGCCTACGAGCAGTACTTC.